This T cell receptor beta chain appears in the sequencing data of a study of T cells after yellow fever vaccination. Each CDR3 protein is one row after TCRdb ran MiXCR on the 5' RACE reads. The profile shows approximately 150,000 distinct CDR3 sequences, around 9.7% of them singletons. Study findings and constraints: Clonotype sharing between CD4 and CD8 compartments was small. Post-booster repertoires again held most primary-vaccination clones (about 95% CD4, roughly 89% CD8).

This clonotype occurred many times. Its antigen is undetermined. V was clipped by 1 base and J by 1 base, with 12 bases between them. CDR1 and CDR2 (germline): MGHRA, YSYEKL. CDR3 length: 16 amino acids. The chain has TRBV4-1 and TRBJ2-3; the D call may be TRBD1 or TRBD2 (5 bases each). Sequencing was performed on CD8+ T cells sorted from PBMCs, taken 45 days after the yellow fever booster vaccination. This TCR came from a man aged 18-30 years who received the YFV17D yellow fever vaccine. DNA of the CDR3: TGCGCCAGCAGCCAAGCGGGACCTTGGCGCACAGATACGCAGTATTTT. Protein product: CASSQAGPWRTDTQYF.